Shown below are 32 T cell receptor beta chains from a single sample sequenced in a study of T cells after yellow fever vaccination. TCRdb used MiXCR to reprocess the 5' RACE reads, holding one entry per CDR3 protein. The sample lists 200,000 to 250,000 distinct CDR3 sequences, roughly 3% seen once, with 3.2% in the top ten. This material consisted of CD4+ T cells sorted from PBMCs, taken 10 days after the yellow fever booster vaccination. These receptors came from a man aged 18 to 29 who received the YFV17D yellow fever vaccine.

This clonotype has a count of ten or more. This sequence joins TRBV7-8 and TRBJ2-1; 11 positions match TRBD2. Germline CDR1 SGHVS, CDR2 FQNEAQ. With 10 bases clipped from V and 5 bases from J, the junction kept 4 bases outside the gene matches. The CDR3 length is 13 residues. DNA of the CDR3: TGTGCCACCCAGACTAGCGGGGACAATGAGCAGTTCTTC. Translation: CATQTSGDNEQFF.

The chain joins TRBV7-6 to TRBJ1-3; D is undetermined. Germline V lookup: CDR1 SGHVS, CDR2 FNYEAQ. V was trimmed by 5 bases and J by 0 bases, leaving 8 bases between them. The CDR3 extends over 14 amino acids. The CDR3 nucleotides are TGTGCCAGCAGCAAAACAGCCTCTGGAAACACCATATATTTT. Translating gives CASSKTASGNTIYF. The full variable domain, with the rest looked up from reference TRBV7-6 and TRBJ1-3, is GAGVSQSPRYKVTKRGQDVALRCDPISGHVSLYWYRQALGQGPEFLTYFNYEAQQDKSGLPNDRFSAERPEGSISTLTIQRTEQRDSAMYRCASSKTASGNTIYFGEGSWLTVV.

In its sample, this clonotype was seen many times. The genes are TRBV6-6 and TRBJ2-5; D ambiguous. The germline CDR1 and CDR2 sequences are MNHNY and SVGAGI (reference sequence). The CDR3 covers 13 residues. Trimming stripped 1 base from V and 3 bases from J, with 6 bases between. The CDR3, as DNA: TGTGCCAGCAGTTACTGGACCGAAGAGACCCAGTACTTC. Amino acid sequence: CASSYWTEETQYF.

The rearrangement uses TRBV6-6 and TRBJ1-3; tentative D call: TRBD1 (6 bases). Trimming left V 4 bases short and J 3 bases short, with 10 bases between. CDR3 size: 14 residues. Germline V lookup: CDR1 MNHNY, CDR2 SVGAGI (reference sequence). This chain's CDR3 is CASSFTGYGNTIYF. CDR3 in DNA: TGTGCCAGCAGTTTCACAGGGTATGGAAACACCATATATTTT.

This clonotype came up many times. V is TRBV20-1 and J is TRBJ2-1, with 9 bases aligning to TRBD2. The CDR3 is made up of 14 amino acids. In germline, CDR1 is DFQATT, CDR2 SNEGSKA (reference sequence). V trimming: 6 bases; J trimming: 4 bases; junction bases outside the gene matches: 7. The CDR3 loop is CSAQKLAGYNEQFF. In DNA form, the CDR3 reads TGCAGTGCCCAGAAGCTAGCGGGGTACAATGAGCAGTTCTTC.

This rearrangement joins TRBV7-9 to TRBJ2-5; weak D call: TRBD1 (5 bases). Germline loops: CDR1 SEHNR, CDR2 FQNEAQ (reference sequence). The V and J ends lost 5 bases and 9 bases respectively, with 10 bases between them. The CDR3 has 11 residues. Here the CDR3 reads CASSDEGAQYF. CDR3 DNA: TGTGCCAGCAGCGACGAAGGGGCCCAGTACTTC.

This clonotype was counted ten times or more. The chain employs TRBV12-3 or TRBV12-4 and TRBJ1-2; 9 bases map to TRBD1. V lost 5 bases, J lost 8 bases, and 6 bases stayed unmatched. This CDR3 region has 13 residues. CDR3 sequence reads: CASSRQGVEGYTF. The CDR3 region has the DNA TGTGCCAGCAGTCGACAGGGGGTGGAGGGCTACACCTTC.

This clonotype has more than one count but fewer than ten. The chain is built from TRBV3-1 and TRBJ1-1; no reliable D call. With 3 bases removed from V and 1 base from J, the gap between germline ends came to 9 bases. Looked up from germline, CDR1 is LGHDT and CDR2 is YNNKEL (reference sequence). This CDR3 is built from 14 residues. The CDR3 reads CASSQVLSNTEAFF. Here the CDR3 DNA reads TGTGCCAGCAGCCAGGTGTTATCGAACACTGAAGCTTTCTTT.

In its sample, this clonotype was seen many times. The V call is TRBV20-1, the J call TRBJ1-5, with 9 bases identical to TRBD1. With V trimmed by 5 bases and J by 0 bases, 5 bases remained unmatched. Germline V gene data show CDR1 as DFQATT and CDR2 as SNEGSKA (reference sequence). CDR3 size: 15 residues. The CDR3 nucleotides are TGCAGTGCTGCGACAGGGGGGAATAGCAATCAGCCCCAGCATTTT. Translating it yields CSAATGGNSNQPQHF.

This clonotype was counted ten times or more. The CDR3 spells CASSQGGGAQYNEQFF. The CDR3 bases are TGCGCCAGCAGTCAGGGCGGGGGGGCCCAGTACAATGAGCAGTTCTTC. The V call is TRBV5-1, the J call TRBJ2-1; 9 bases are a match to TRBD2. The CDR3 has 16 amino acids. The germline gives CDR1 SGHRS, CDR2 YFSETQ. Trimming cost V 5 bases and J 4 bases; bases outside gene matches: 10.

This clonotype was found a few times. This chain links TRBV30 with TRBJ1-1, with 7 nucleotides matching TRBD1. J was trimmed by 0 bases and V by 5 bases; bases with no gene match: 0. This CDR3 spans 12 amino acids. Germline-derived CDR1 and CDR2 are GTSNPN and SVGIG (reference sequence). CDR3 amino acids: CAWDRVNTEAFF. CDR3 nucleotide sequence: TGTGCCTGGGACAGGGTGAACACTGAAGCTTTCTTT.

This clonotype has at least ten counts. The V and J genes are TRBV5-1 and TRBJ1-4, with 7 bases matching TRBD1. Losses at the gene ends were 4 bases for V and 4 bases for J; bases not matched to a gene: 1. This CDR3 comprises 13 residues. In germline, CDR1 is SGHRS, CDR2 YFSETQ. CDR3 in DNA: TGCGCCAGCAGCGACAGGGTTAATGAAAAACTGTTTTTT. Residues: CASSDRVNEKLFF.

At least ten counts were recorded for this clonotype. The CDR3 loop reads CASSQDRGEKLFF. The CDR3 region has the DNA TGTGCCAGCAGCCAGGACAGGGGCGAAAAACTGTTTTTT. The chain employs TRBV7-2 and TRBJ1-4; 9 positions match TRBD1. The length of the CDR3 is 13 residues. The germline CDR1 and CDR2 sequences are SGHTA and FQGNSA. The ends lost 5 bases at V and 8 bases at J; junction bases unmatched: 3.

This clonotype was counted many times. CDR3 residues: CAIMETRDTEAFF. CDR3 bases: TGTGCCATCATGGAGACCCGCGACACTGAAGCTTTCTTT. V usage is TRBV10-3 and J usage is TRBJ1-1, with D unresolved. Trimming stripped 7 bases from V and 3 bases from J, with 12 bases between. Germline V gene lookup returns CDR1 ENHRY and CDR2 SYGVKD. This CDR3 is built from 13 residues.

This clonotype has a count of ten or more. The V and J genes are TRBV5-1 and TRBJ2-2; 8 positions agree with TRBD1. The J segment lost 5 bases and the V segment lost 1 base, leaving 7 bases of the junction unmatched. CDR3 length equals 16 residues. The germline V gene has CDR1 SGHRS and CDR2 YFSETQ. CDR3 DNA sequence: TGCGCCAGCAGCTTGCCCAGGGGGCAGGTGACCGGGGAGCTGTTTTTT. Protein sequence: CASSLPRGQVTGELFF.

The genes are TRBV2 and TRBJ1-5, with 10 nucleotides matching TRBD1. The V and J ends lost 6 bases and 4 bases, in that order; junction bases with no gene match: 6. The CDR3 totals 15 residues. CDR1 SNHLY and CDR2 FYNNEI come from the germline V gene. The CDR3 is CASRGQGSINQPQHF. The CDR3, as DNA: TGTGCCAGCAGGGGACAGGGGTCAATTAATCAGCCCCAGCATTTT.

The chain couples TRBV24-1 to TRBJ1-1, with D unclear. V was trimmed by 5 bases and J by 4 bases, leaving 7 bases between them. Germline V gene sequence: CDR1 KGHDR, CDR2 SFDVKD. This CDR3 contains 12 residues. CDR3 coding DNA: TGTGCCACCAGTGGTTACAGCACTGAAGCTTTCTTT. Protein: CATSGYSTEAFF.

This clonotype was counted ten times or more. This chain links TRBV29-1 with TRBJ1-1, with TRBD1 as a possible D gene (5 bases). The CDR3 runs 11 residues. Deletions cut 4 bases from V and 3 bases from J, with 6 bases between. The germline V gene has CDR1 SQVTM and CDR2 ANQGSEA. The CDR3 DNA reads TGCAGCGTTGGGGGGTACACTGAAGCTTTCTTT. Translation: CSVGGYTEAFF.

The V call is TRBV11-2, the J call TRBJ2-1; 13 bases fit TRBD2. Per the germline V gene, CDR1 is SGHAT and CDR2 is FQNNGV. V trimming: 5 bases; J trimming: 10 bases; junction bases outside the gene matches: 8. The CDR3 loop spans 15 amino acids. The CDR3 spells CASSQTSGGAGEQFF. The CDR3 DNA reads as TGTGCCAGCAGCCAAACTAGCGGGGGGGCGGGAGAGCAGTTCTTC. Based on the CDR3 plus reference TRBV11-2 and TRBJ2-1, the full variable domain is EAGVAQSPRYKIIEKRQSVAFWCNPISGHATLYWYQQILGQGPKLLIQFQNNGVVDDSQLPKDRFSAERLKGVDSTLKIQPAKLEDSAVYLCASSQTSGGAGEQFFGPGTRLTVL.

This clonotype was detected ten times or more. The chain has TRBV12-3 or TRBV12-4 and TRBJ2-2; D call uncertain. CDR3 size: 14 residues. V was clipped by 6 bases and J by 5 bases, with 13 bases between them. This chain's CDR3 is CASSLILVTGELFF. CDR3 nucleotides: TGTGCCAGCAGCCTTATTCTTGTGACCGGGGAGCTGTTTTTT.

This clonotype was seen many times. CDR3 DNA: TGTGCCAGCAGCTCGGGACAGACCAAGCAGTACTTC. This translates into CASSSGQTKQYF. The V and J genes are TRBV7-2 and TRBJ2-7; 7 bases fit TRBD1. This CDR3 is built from 12 residues. Germline CDR1 reads SGHTA; CDR2 reads FQGNSA. Unmatched junction bases numbered 5, after V lost 4 bases and J lost 8 bases.

This clonotype was found many times. The chain has TRBV9 and TRBJ2-7; weak D call: TRBD1 (5 bases). Trimming cost V 0 bases and J 4 bases, with 17 bases left between them. CDR3 size: 16 residues. In germline, CDR1 is SGDLS, CDR2 YYNGEE. This chain's CDR3 is CASSVGPEGVLYEQYF. CDR3 nucleotide sequence: TGTGCCAGCAGCGTAGGCCCTGAAGGGGTTCTTTACGAGCAGTACTTC.

This clonotype occurred many times. The gene calls are TRBV6-2 or TRBV6-3 and TRBJ1-2, with D unclear. Germline CDR1 reads MNHEY; CDR2 reads SVGEGT. The CDR3 consists of 12 residues. Trimming stripped 6 bases from V and 6 bases from J, with 11 bases between. The CDR3 is CASSNPADGYTF. The CDR3 DNA is TGTGCCAGCAGCAACCCAGCCGATGGCTACACCTTC.

The rearrangement uses TRBV25-1 and TRBJ2-3, with TRBD1 as a possible D gene (6 bases). The CDR3 totals 16 residues. CDR1 and CDR2 from the germline V gene are MGHDK and SYGVNS. V was cut by 0 bases and J by 3 bases, with 13 bases left in between. The CDR3 reads CASSEYRGGRTDTQYF. In DNA form, the CDR3 reads TGTGCCAGCAGTGAATACAGGGGCGGTAGGACAGATACGCAGTATTTT.

Only a few counts were recorded for this clonotype. The rearrangement joins TRBV6-5 to TRBJ2-6; D gene unclear. Per germline, CDR1 MNHEY and CDR2 SVGAGI. Trimming removed 2 bases at V and 0 bases at J, with 8 bases between. This CDR3 contains 16 residues. The CDR3 nucleotides read TGTGCCAGCAGTTACCCGACGAACTCTGGGGCCAACGTCCTGACTTTC. Encoded protein: CASSYPTNSGANVLTF.

This clonotype has a count of ten or more. The V call is TRBV6-6, the J call TRBJ2-2, with TRBD2 matching 8 bases. The CDR3 runs 15 residues. From germline, CDR1 is MNHNY and CDR2 SVGAGI (reference sequence). The J segment lost 5 bases and the V segment lost 6 bases, leaving 8 bases of the junction unmatched. The CDR3 region has the DNA TGTGCCAGCAGCCCCCGGGGGGGCAAGACCGGGGAGCTGTTTTTT. Translation gives CASSPRGGKTGELFF.

In this sample, this clonotype turned up many times. The rearrangement joins TRBV5-1 to TRBJ2-5; possibly TRBD1 for D (6 bases). Germline V gene sequence: CDR1 SGHRS, CDR2 YFSETQ. The V gene lost 0 bases and the J gene lost 3 bases, with 9 bases spanning the gap. The CDR3 consists of 14 residues. CDR3 sequence: CASSLASGEETQYF. The CDR3 DNA sequence: TGCGCCAGCAGCTTGGCATCAGGGGAAGAGACCCAGTACTTC.

This clonotype was observed a few times. This CDR3 reads CASSSAIGTDTQYF. As DNA, the CDR3 is TGTGCCAGCAGCTCCGCCATCGGCACAGATACGCAGTATTTT. The V call is TRBV7-3, the J call TRBJ2-3; D not certain. Trimming removed 4 bases at V and 1 base at J, with 9 bases between. This CDR3 is built from 14 residues. Germline V gives CDR1 SGHTA, CDR2 FQGTGA.

CDR3 protein: CASSFGNQPQHF. The CDR3 nucleotides are TGTGCCAGCAGCTTTGGTAATCAGCCCCAGCATTTT. The V gene is TRBV5-6, the J gene TRBJ1-5; D is undetermined. Trimming cost V 2 bases and J 4 bases, with 4 bases left between them. Germline V CDR1 and CDR2: SGHDT, YYEEEE. The CDR3 runs 12 residues.

The rearrangement links TRBV11-2 to TRBJ2-7; the D call may be TRBD1 or TRBD2 (5 bases each). The V end lost 8 bases, the J end lost 1 base, and 15 bases lay between the germline ends. The CDR3 contains 14 residues. CDR1 SGHAT and CDR2 FQNNGV come from the germline V gene. In DNA form, the CDR3 reads TGTGCCAGCGGCGAGCAGAGGGGTTCCTACGAGCAGTACGTC. It specifies CASGEQRGSYEQYV.

There are a few counts of this clonotype. The CDR3 sequence is CASSITGSRETQYF. In DNA, the CDR3 is TGCGCCAGCAGCATTACAGGGTCTCGGGAGACCCAGTACTTC. V and J are TRBV5-1 and TRBJ2-5; a weak D match, TRBD1 (6 bases). Germline lookup yields CDR1 SGHRS and CDR2 YFSETQ. The CDR3 runs 14 residues. V lost 4 bases to trimming and J lost 5 bases, with 15 bases between them.

This clonotype was picked up many times. The chain employs TRBV21-1 and TRBJ2-2; the D segment call TRBD2 is taken from the table without a DNA check. TRBV21-1 is deemed a pseudogene. The CDR3 is 18 residues long. This CDR3 reads CASSLRPIAGGSTGELFF. The DNA for the CDR3 is TGTGCCAGCAGCCTCCGACCCATAGCGGGGGGAAGCACCGGGGAGCTGTTTTTT.